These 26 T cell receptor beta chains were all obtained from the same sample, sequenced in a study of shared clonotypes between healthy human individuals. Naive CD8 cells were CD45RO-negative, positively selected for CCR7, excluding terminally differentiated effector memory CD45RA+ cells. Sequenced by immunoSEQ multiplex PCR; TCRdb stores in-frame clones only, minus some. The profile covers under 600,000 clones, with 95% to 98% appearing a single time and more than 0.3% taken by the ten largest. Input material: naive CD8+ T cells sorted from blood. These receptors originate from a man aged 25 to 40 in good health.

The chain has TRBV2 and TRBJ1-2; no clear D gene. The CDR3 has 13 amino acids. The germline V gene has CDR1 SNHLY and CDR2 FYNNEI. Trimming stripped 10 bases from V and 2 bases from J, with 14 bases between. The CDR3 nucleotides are TGTGCCACTCACTCGGACTCAAACTATGGCTACACCTTC. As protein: CATHSDSNYGYTF.

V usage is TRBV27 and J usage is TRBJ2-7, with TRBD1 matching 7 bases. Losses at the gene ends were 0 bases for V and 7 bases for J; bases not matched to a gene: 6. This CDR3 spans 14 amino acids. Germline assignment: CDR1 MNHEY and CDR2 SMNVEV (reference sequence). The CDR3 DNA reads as TGTGCCAGCAGTTTATCGGGACAGTTTGATGAGCAGTACTTC. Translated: CASSLSGQFDEQYF.

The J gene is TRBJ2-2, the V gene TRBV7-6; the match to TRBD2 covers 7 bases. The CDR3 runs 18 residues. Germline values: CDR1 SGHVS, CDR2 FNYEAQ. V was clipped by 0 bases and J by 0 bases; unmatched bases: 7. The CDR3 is CASSLASGLAANTGELFF. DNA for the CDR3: TGTGCCAGCAGCTTAGCCTCGGGGCTAGCGGCGAACACCGGGGAGCTGTTTTTT.

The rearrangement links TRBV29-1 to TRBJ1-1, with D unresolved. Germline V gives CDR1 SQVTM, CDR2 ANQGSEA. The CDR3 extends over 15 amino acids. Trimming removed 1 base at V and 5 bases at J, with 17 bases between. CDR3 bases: TGCAGCGTTGAAGCGACGGACGGTGGACGGACTGAAGCTTTCTTT. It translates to CSVEATDGGRTEAFF.

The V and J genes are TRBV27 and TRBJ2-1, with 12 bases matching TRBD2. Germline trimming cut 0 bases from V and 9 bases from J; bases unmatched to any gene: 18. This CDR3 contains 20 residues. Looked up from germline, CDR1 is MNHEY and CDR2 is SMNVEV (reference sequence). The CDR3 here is CASSLSRGRLTSGRVREQFF. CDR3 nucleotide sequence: TGTGCCAGCAGTTTATCTAGGGGGAGACTGACTAGCGGGAGAGTGCGTGAGCAGTTCTTC.

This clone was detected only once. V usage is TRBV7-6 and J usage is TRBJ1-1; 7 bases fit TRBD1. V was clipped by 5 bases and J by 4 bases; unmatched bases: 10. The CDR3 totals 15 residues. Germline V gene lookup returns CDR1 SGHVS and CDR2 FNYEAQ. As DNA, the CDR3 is TGTGCCAGCAGCGAAGACCCAGGGGGGACCACTGAAGCTTTCTTT. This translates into CASSEDPGGTTEAFF. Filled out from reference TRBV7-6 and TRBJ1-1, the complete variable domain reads GAGVSQSPRYKVTKRGQDVALRCDPISGHVSLYWYRQALGQGPEFLTYFNYEAQQDKSGLPNDRFSAERPEGSISTLTIQRTEQRDSAMYRCASSEDPGGTTEAFFGQGTRLTVV.

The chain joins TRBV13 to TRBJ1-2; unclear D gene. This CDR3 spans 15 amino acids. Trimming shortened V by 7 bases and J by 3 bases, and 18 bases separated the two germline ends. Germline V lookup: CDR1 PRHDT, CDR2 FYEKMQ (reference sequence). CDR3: CASTPTRDMDYGYTF. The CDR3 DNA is TGTGCCAGCACCCCGACCCGGGATATGGACTATGGCTACACCTTC.

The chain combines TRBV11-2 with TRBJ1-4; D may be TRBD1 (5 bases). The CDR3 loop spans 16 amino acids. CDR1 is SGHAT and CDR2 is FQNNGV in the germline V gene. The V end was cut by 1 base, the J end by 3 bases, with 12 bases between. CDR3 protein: CASSLGPGRSNEKLFF. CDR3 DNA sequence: TGTGCCAGCAGCTTAGGGCCGGGACGGTCTAATGAAAAACTGTTTTTT.

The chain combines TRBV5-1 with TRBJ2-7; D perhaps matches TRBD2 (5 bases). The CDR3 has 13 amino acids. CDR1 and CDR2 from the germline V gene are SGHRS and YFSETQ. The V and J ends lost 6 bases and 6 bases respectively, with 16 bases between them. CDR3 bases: TGCGCCAGCACCGTGGGCGGGCTCCGCGAGCAGTACTTC. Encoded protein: CASTVGGLREQYF.

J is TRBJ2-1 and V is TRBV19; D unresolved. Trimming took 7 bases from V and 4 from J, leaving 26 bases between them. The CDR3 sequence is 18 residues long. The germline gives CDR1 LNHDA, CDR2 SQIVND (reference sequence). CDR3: CASTPGVTAGGKYNEQFF. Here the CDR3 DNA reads TGTGCCAGTACTCCTGGAGTGACCGCCGGCGGTAAATACAATGAGCAGTTCTTC.

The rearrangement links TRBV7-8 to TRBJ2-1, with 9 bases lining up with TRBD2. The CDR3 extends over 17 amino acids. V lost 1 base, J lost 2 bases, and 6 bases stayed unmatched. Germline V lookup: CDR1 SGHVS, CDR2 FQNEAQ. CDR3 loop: CASSLGLAGLAYNEQFF. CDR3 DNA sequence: TGTGCCAGCAGCTTAGGGCTAGCGGGATTGGCCTACAATGAGCAGTTCTTC. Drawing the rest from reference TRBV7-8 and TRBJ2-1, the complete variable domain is GAGVSQSPRYKVAKRGQDVALRCDPISGHVSLFWYQQALGQGPEFLTYFQNEAQLDKSGLPSDRFFAERPEGSVSTLKIQRTQQEDSAVYLCASSLGLAGLAYNEQFFGPGTRLTVL.

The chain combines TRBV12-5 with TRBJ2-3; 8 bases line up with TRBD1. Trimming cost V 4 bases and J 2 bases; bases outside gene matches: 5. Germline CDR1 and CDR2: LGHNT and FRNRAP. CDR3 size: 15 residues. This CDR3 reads CASGWGQAYTDTQYF. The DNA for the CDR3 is TGTGCTAGTGGTTGGGGACAGGCATACACAGATACGCAGTATTTT.

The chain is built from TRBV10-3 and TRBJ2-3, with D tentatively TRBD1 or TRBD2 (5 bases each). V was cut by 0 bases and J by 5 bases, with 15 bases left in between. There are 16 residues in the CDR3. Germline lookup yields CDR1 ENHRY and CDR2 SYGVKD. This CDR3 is CAISESRGGTVDTQYF. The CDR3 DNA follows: TGTGCCATCAGTGAGTCGAGGGGTGGGACGGTAGATACGCAGTATTTT.

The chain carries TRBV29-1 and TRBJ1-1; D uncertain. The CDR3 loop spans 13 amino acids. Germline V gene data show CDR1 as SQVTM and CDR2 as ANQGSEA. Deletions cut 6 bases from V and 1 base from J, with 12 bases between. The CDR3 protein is CSVGLVANTEAFF. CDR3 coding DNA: TGCAGCGTCGGATTGGTGGCGAACACTGAAGCTTTCTTT.

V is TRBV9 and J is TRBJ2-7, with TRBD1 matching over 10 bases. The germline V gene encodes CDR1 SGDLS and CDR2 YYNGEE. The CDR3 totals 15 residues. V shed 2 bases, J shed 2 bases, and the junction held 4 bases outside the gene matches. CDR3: CASSVGQGNAYEQYF. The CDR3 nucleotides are TGTGCCAGCAGCGTGGGACAGGGGAATGCCTACGAGCAGTACTTC.

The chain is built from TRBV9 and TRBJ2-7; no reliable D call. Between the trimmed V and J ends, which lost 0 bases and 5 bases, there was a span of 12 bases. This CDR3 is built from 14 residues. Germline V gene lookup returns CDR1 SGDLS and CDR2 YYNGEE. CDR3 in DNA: TGTGCCAGCAGCGTAGAACACGGTAGCCACGAGCAGTACTTC. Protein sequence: CASSVEHGSHEQYF.

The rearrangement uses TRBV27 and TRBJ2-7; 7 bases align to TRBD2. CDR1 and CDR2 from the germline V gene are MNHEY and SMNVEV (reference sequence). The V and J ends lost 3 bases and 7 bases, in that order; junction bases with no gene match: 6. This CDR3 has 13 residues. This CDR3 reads CASSLGGGWEQYF. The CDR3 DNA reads TGTGCCAGCAGTTTGGGGGGGGGTTGGGAGCAGTACTTC.

The CDR3 region is CASSSPGQGWGQPQHF. The CDR3 DNA reads TGTGCCAGTAGTTCCCCGGGACAGGGATGGGGTCAGCCCCAGCATTTT. The rearrangement joins TRBV19 to TRBJ1-5; TRBD1 agrees at 9 bases. In germline, CDR1 is LNHDA, CDR2 SQIVND (reference sequence). V gave up 5 bases and J gave up 6 bases; unmatched junction bases: 11. The CDR3 length is 16 residues.

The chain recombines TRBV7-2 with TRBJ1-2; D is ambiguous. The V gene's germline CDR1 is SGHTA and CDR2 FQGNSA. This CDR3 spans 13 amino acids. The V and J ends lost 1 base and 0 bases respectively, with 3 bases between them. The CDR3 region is CASSLVTNYGYTF. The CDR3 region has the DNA TGTGCCAGCAGCTTAGTTACTAACTATGGCTACACCTTC.

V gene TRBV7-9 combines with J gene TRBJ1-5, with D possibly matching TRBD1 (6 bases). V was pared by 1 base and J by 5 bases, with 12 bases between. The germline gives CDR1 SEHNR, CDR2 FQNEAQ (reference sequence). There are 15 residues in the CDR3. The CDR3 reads CASSLGLPGDQPQHF. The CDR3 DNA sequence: TGTGCCAGCAGCTTAGGTCTGCCAGGGGATCAGCCCCAGCATTTT.

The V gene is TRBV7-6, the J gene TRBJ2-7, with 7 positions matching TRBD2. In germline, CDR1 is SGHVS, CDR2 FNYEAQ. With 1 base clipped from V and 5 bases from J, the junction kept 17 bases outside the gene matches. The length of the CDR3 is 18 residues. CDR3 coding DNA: TGTGCCAGCAGCTTAGTTCTGGGAGGGTTTTCAGAACAGAACGAGCAGTACTTC. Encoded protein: CASSLVLGGFSEQNEQYF.

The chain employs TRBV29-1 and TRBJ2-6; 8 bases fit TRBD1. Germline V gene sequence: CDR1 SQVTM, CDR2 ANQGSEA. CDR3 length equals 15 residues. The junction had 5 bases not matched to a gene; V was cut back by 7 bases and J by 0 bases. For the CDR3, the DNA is TGCAGCGCCCTGGACAGGGTCTCTGGGGCCAACGTCCTGACTTTC. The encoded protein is CSALDRVSGANVLTF.

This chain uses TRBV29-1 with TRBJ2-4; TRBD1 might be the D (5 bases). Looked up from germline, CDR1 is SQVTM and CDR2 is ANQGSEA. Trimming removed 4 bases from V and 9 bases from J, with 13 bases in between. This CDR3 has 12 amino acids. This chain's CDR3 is CSVVDLRAIQYF. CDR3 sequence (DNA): TGCAGCGTTGTGGACCTCAGGGCCATTCAGTACTTC.

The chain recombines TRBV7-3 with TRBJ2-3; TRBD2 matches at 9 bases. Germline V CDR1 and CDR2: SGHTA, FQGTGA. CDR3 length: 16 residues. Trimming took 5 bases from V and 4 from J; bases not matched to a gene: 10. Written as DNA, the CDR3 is TGTGCCAGCAGCCCCGGGGATAGCGGGAGTGCAGATACGCAGTATTTT. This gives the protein CASSPGDSGSADTQYF.

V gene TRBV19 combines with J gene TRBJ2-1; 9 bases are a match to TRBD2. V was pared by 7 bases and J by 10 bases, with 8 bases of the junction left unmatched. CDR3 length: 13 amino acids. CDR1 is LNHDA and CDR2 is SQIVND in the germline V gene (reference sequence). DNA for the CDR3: TGTGCCAGTACCCCATTGCGGGGGGGCGAGCAGTTCTTC. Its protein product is CASTPLRGGEQFF.

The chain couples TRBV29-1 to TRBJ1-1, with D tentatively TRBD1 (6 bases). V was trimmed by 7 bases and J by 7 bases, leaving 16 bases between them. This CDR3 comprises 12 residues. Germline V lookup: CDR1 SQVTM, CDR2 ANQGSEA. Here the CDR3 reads CSAGTGSGEAFF. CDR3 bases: TGCAGCGCTGGTACAGGGTCTGGTGAAGCTTTCTTT. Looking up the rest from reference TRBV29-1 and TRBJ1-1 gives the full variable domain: SAVISQKPSRDICQRGTSLTIQCQVDSQVTMMFWYRQQPGQSLTLIATANQGSEATYESGFVIDKFPISRPNLTFSTLTVSNMSPEDSSIYLCSAGTGSGEAFFGQGTRLTVV.